Listed below are T cell receptor beta chains from one sample, sequenced in a study of blood T cell repertoires in COVID-19. Data came from immunoSEQ multiplex PCR; TCRdb stores just in-frame clones and leaves some out. This table holds a few hundred thousand clones, almost 90% found once. The sample consisted of PBMCs or T cells enriched from blood (not recorded which). The origin of the receptors is a woman aged 50 to 65 with acute COVID-19. Both conserved end residues are trimmed from each CDR3.

TRBV4-2	TRBJ2-5	ASSQEDQGPGAQY
TRBV6-5	TRBJ2-1	ASSSPGLGSNEQF
TRBV7-3	TRBJ1-6	ASSPGQAPNSPLH
TRBV9	TRBJ2-3	ASSVDLWASTDTQY
TRBV5-4	TRBJ1-2	ASREEGGIFGGYT
TRBV7-6	TRBJ2-1	ASSMGGGSNINEQF
TRBV21-1	TRBJ1-6	ASSKGFRQGSRSPLH
TRBV3-1/TRBV3-2	TRBJ1-4	ASSQDPRSGNEKLF
TRBV27	TRBJ1-1	ASSLWQGMNTEAF
TRBV7-8	TRBJ1-1	ASSFQGNTEAF
TRBV7-2	TRBJ2-2	ASSIVGGPNTGELF
TRBV11-2	TRBJ1-5	ASSLTGGFGQPQH
TRBV30	TRBJ2-7	AWSVTRSGEQY
TRBV5-4	TRBJ2-7	ASSLGRGMAYEQY
TRBV5-1	TRBJ2-5	ASSSDYAGILETQY
TRBV19	TRBJ1-2	ASSVPGQLSGGYGYT
TRBV7-3	TRBJ1-1	ASSSQGARVGNTEAF